The 30 T cell receptor beta chains presented below share a single source sample, sequenced in a study of tumor and adjacent non-tumor tissue in lung cancer. The template was RNA from unsorted bulk tissue. TCRbeta libraries were built with three rounds of nested PCR, modified from ARM-PCR. TCRdb used MiXCR to reprocess the multiplex PCR reads, holding one entry per CDR3 protein. The profile shows 60,000 to 85,000 distinct CDR3 sequences, 75% to 90% of them singletons. Sequencing used lung tumor tissue. The source is a woman between 50 and 59 years old with non-small cell lung cancer.

Ten or more counts support this clonotype. The chain couples TRBV7-8 to TRBJ2-5, with D unclear. With 5 bases removed from V and 2 bases from J, the gap between germline ends came to 12 bases. CDR1 is SGHVS, CDR2 FQNEAQ, per germline. CDR3 length equals 14 residues. The CDR3 DNA is TGTGCCAGCAGCAAAGGTCCCACACAAGAGACCCAGTACTTC. Translated, it gives CASSKGPTQETQYF.

The chain's CDR3 is CASSQGQVAGRDEQFF. CDR3 nucleotides: TGTGCCAGCAGCCAAGGTCAGGTAGCGGGAAGGGATGAGCAGTTCTTC. This rearrangement joins TRBV14 to TRBJ2-1; 8 bases fit TRBD2. V dropped 1 base and J dropped 8; count of bases not matched to a gene: 10. Germline-derived CDR1 and CDR2 are SGHDN and FVKESK. The CDR3 is made up of 16 amino acids.

This clonotype turned up a few times. A read error is likely, as this CDR3 ends without the conserved phenylalanine or tryptophan. The chain uses TRBV12-3 or TRBV12-4 and TRBJ2-1; D unclear. CDR3 length: 11 amino acids. CDR3 sequence (DNA): TGTGCCAGTAGTTTTAACAATGAGCAGTTCCTC. As protein: CASSFNNEQFL.

Worth noting for this clonotype: The CDR3 carries no conserved terminal phenylalanine or tryptophan, so it likely arises from a read error. The chain employs TRBV28 and TRBJ2-2, with D perhaps matching TRBD1 (6 bases). V shed 6 bases and J shed 3 bases, with 14 bases lying between them. This CDR3 comprises 15 residues. Germline CDR1 and CDR2: MDHEN and SYDVKM. CDR3 sequence reads: CASRQGHLDTGELFI. CDR3 in DNA: TGTGCCAGCAGACAGGGACATCTCGACACCGGGGAGCTGTTTATT.

To note about this clonotype: A read error may account for a junction end that differs from germline. The chain couples TRBV4-2 to TRBJ2-2, with a possible D match to TRBD2 (5 bases). The CDR3 runs 13 residues. The germline CDR1 and CDR2 sequences are LGHNA and YNFKEQ. CDR3 in amino acids: CASSQDGTGKLFF. The CDR3 DNA reads TGTGCCAGTAGCCAAGATGGCACCGGGAAGCTGTTTTTT.

About this clonotype: Mismatch with germline at one junction end may stem from a read error. The rearrangement uses TRBV11-2 and TRBJ2-1; possibly TRBD1 for D (6 bases). CDR3 length equals 12 residues. Germline loops: CDR1 SGHAT, CDR2 FQNNGV. Here the CDR3 DNA reads TGTACCAGCAGCATGGGACACTACCACCAGTTCTTC. This gives the protein CTSSMGHYHQFF.

This clonotype was counted once. This chain connects TRBV28 to TRBJ2-3; TRBD2 aligns across 9 bases. J lost 5 bases, V lost 6 bases, and 30 bases had no gene match. The CDR3 contains 22 residues. Germline V CDR1 and CDR2: MDHEN, SYDVKM. For the CDR3, the DNA is TGTGCCAGCAGGTCATCCCTGGTGGGGGCTAGCGGGAACCCTTTGGGGATAGATACGCAGTATTTT. Translation gives CASRSSLVGASGNPLGIDTQYF.

For this clonotype: A read error may account for a junction end that differs from germline. The chain recombines TRBV11-2 with TRBJ2-2; possibly TRBD2 for D (5 bases). CDR1 is SGHAT, CDR2 FQNNGV, per germline. The CDR3 is made up of 13 amino acids. CDR3 residues: CASNLVRLGELSF. In DNA, the CDR3 is TGTGCCAGCAACTTAGTTAGGCTCGGGGAGCTGTCTTTT.

CDR3 nucleotide sequence: TGCAGTGCCAACCTCCTGCAGGAGAGACAGTATTTT. This translates into CSANLLQERQYF. The chain combines TRBV20-1 with TRBJ2-3; D unclear. Germline loops: CDR1 DFQATT, CDR2 SNEGSKA (reference sequence). The CDR3 is 12 residues long. V gave up 6 bases and J gave up 12 bases, with 19 bases separating them.

This clonotype was seen just once. This likely comes from a read error, as the CDR3 has no conserved phenylalanine or tryptophan at its end. The chain uses TRBV11-2 and TRBJ1-2, with D unclear. Per the germline V gene, CDR1 is SGHAT and CDR2 is FQNNGV. The CDR3 has 12 amino acids. CDR3 residues: CASSFTNYSYTI. The CDR3 region has the DNA TGTGCCAGCAGCTTCACAAACTATAGCTACACCATC.

In regard to this clonotype: At one end, the junction sequence differs from germline, possibly due to a read error. This sequence joins TRBV20-1 and TRBJ2-3; a weak D match, TRBD2 (7 bases). This CDR3 contains 13 residues. The germline CDR1 and CDR2 sequences are DFQATT and SNEGSKA (reference sequence). CDR3 bases: TGCAGTGGGGTCCGGGGGGCCTTAGGTACGCAATATTTT. Encoded protein: CSGVRGALGTQYF.

Remarks on this clonotype: Mismatch with germline at one junction end may stem from a read error. The CDR3 reads CPTSDFGTGQWKNTGELFF. Here the CDR3 DNA reads TGTCCCACCAGTGATTTTGGCACTGGACAGTGGAAGAACACCGGGGAGCTGTTTTTT. The rearrangement uses TRBV24-1 and TRBJ2-2; perhaps TRBD1 as D (6 bases). Germline V gene sequence: CDR1 KGHDR, CDR2 SFDVKD. The CDR3 contains 19 residues.

Comment on this clonotype: Its ends do not fully match the called genes, so a read error is possible. The chain is built from TRBV4-1 and TRBJ1-1; D possibly corresponds to TRBD1 (6 bases). The CDR3 is 16 amino acids. In germline, CDR1 is MGHRA, CDR2 YSYEKL. The DNA for the CDR3 is TGCGCCAGCACCCAAGATCTCTACAGGGTCGACACTGAAGCTATCTTT. It specifies CASTQDLYRVDTEAIF.

Note on this clonotype: One junction end does not reproduce the germline sequence, and a read error may be involved. This chain joins TRBV6-1 and TRBJ1-2; D is possibly TRBD1 (6 bases). CDR1 and CDR2 (germline): MNHNS, SASEGT. CDR3 length: 15 amino acids. CDR3 sequence (DNA): TGTGCGAGCAATAGAACCGGCGGGCAGGGGCCTGGCTACACCTTC. As protein: CASNRTGGQGPGYTF.

For this clonotype: One end of the junction does not line up with germline, which may come from a read error. This CDR3 is CGSSSALDGELFF. Here the CDR3 DNA reads TGTGGCAGCAGCTCCGCCTTGGACGGAGAGCTGTTTTTT. The rearrangement uses TRBV6-5 and TRBJ2-2; D uncertain. The CDR3 is 13 residues long. From germline, CDR1 is MNHEY and CDR2 SVGAGI.

On this clonotype: Germline and junction disagree at one end, which may indicate a read error. J is TRBJ2-1 and V is TRBV20-1; D perhaps matches TRBD2 (6 bases). The V gene's germline CDR1 is DFQATT and CDR2 SNEGSKA (reference sequence). The CDR3 totals 14 residues. CDR3 sequence reads: CRASFGGGYTEQFF. The CDR3 coding sequence is TGCAGAGCTAGTTTCGGGGGAGGCTACACTGAGCAGTTCTTC.

A remark on this clonotype: An end of the junction does not agree with germline; a read error may underlie this. This chain connects TRBV6-1 to TRBJ2-7; TRBD1 or TRBD2 may be the D gene (5 bases each). This CDR3 region has 13 residues. The germline CDR1 and CDR2 sequences are MNHNS and SASEGT. In nucleotides, the CDR3 is TGCGCCACTTCCGGGGCCACGTCCTACGAGCAGTACTTC. Amino acids: CATSGATSYEQYF.

Remarks on this clonotype: A much bigger clone sits one base away, suggesting this may be a read error. The chain employs TRBV7-2 and TRBJ2-1, with 8 bases identical to TRBD2. This CDR3 comprises 15 residues. J lost 7 bases, V lost 3 bases, and 8 bases had no gene match. Germline V gene lookup returns CDR1 SGHTA and CDR2 FQGNSA. The CDR3, as DNA: TGTGCCAGCAGCTTGGGACTAGTCTGTCGGAATGAGCAGTTCTTC. Its translation is CASSLGLVCRNEQFF.

This chain uses TRBV20-1 with TRBJ2-1; 7 bases fit TRBD1. CDR3 size: 13 residues. J gave up 10 bases and V 5 bases, and 11 bases lay outside the gene matches. The V gene's germline CDR1 is DFQATT and CDR2 SNEGSKA (reference sequence). The CDR3 bases are TGCAGTGCTCCCCGGAACAGGGGTGAAGAGCAGTTCTTC. Residues: CSAPRNRGEEQFF.

As to this clonotype: A read error may account for a junction end that differs from germline. This chain links TRBV29-1 with TRBJ2-3, with D tentatively TRBD1 (6 bases). Germline assignment: CDR1 SQVTM and CDR2 ANQGSEA. This CDR3 has 12 residues. The CDR3 loop reads CSVGQDGDTQNF. The CDR3 nucleotides read TGCAGCGTTGGACAGGATGGTGATACGCAGAATTTT.

A word on this clonotype: This is likely a read error, given that the CDR3 carries no conserved phenylalanine or tryptophan at its end. No DNA is shown, since the ends of the CDR3 on it are uncertain; the CDR3 is the one TCRdb lists. The V call is TRBV20-1, the J call TRBJ2-2; the table's TRBD1 call for D was not verified on the DNA. The CDR3 spans 16 amino acids, including both terminal residues. Germline V gene sequence: CDR1 DFQATT, CDR2 SNEGSKA (reference sequence). The CDR3 spells CSARGIRQGAAGEMFL.

The chain has TRBV20-1 and TRBJ1-6; a possible D gene is TRBD1 (5 bases). The CDR3 contains 20 residues. Germline CDR1 and CDR2: DFQATT and SNEGSKA (reference sequence). V was clipped by 5 bases and J by 10 bases, with 36 bases between them. CDR3 in amino acids: CSARRIVVVSRAEQGSPLHF. CDR3 coding DNA: TGCAGTGCTCGACGGATTGTGGTCGTGTCTCGGGCTGAGCAGGGATCACCCCTCCACTTT.

For this clonotype: At one end, the junction sequence differs from germline, possibly due to a read error. The V gene is TRBV6-5, the J gene TRBJ1-2; the D gene is possibly TRBD1 (6 bases). The CDR3 covers 16 residues. Germline V gene data show CDR1 as MNHEY and CDR2 as SVGAGI. CDR3 loop: CTSSYSGGPSYYDYTF. The CDR3 nucleotides are TGTACCAGCAGTTACTCGGGGGGCCCCAGCTACTATGACTATACCTTC.

This clonotype has a single count. J is TRBJ2-3 and V is TRBV12-3 or TRBV12-4, with TRBD2 identical over 7 bases. The CDR3 spans 16 residues. V shed 7 bases and J 2 bases; nucleotides not matched to a gene: 12. The CDR3 bases are TGTGCCAGCACCCTGGGGGGAGGGAGTAACACAGATACGCAGTATTTT. It specifies CASTLGGGSNTDTQYF.

This clonotype was seen once. Likely a read error: the CDR3 ends without its conserved phenylalanine or tryptophan. The V gene is TRBV4-1, the J gene TRBJ1-5; D is uncertain. The J call may be wrong; the DNA end is better matched by TRBJ2-3. The CDR3 consists of 15 residues. Germline V CDR1 and CDR2: MGHRA, YSYEKL. The CDR3 reads CASSQDPTRNQPQYI. CDR3 nucleotide sequence: TGCGCCAGCAGCCAAGACCCGACAAGGAATCAGCCCCAGTATATT.

There are a few counts of this clonotype. One end of the junction is discordant with germline, which a read error may explain. The chain carries TRBV4-2 and TRBJ2-1; TRBD1 agrees at 7 bases. The CDR3 has 18 residues. Germline V CDR1 and CDR2: LGHNA, YNFKEQ. CDR3 sequence: CAISQRGTAGRAYNEQFF. The CDR3 DNA is TGTGCCATCAGCCAACGTGGGACAGCCGGCCGGGCCTACAATGAGCAGTTCTTT.

As for this clonotype: At one end the junction does not follow the germline gene, possibly because of a read error. V usage is TRBV4-1 and J usage is TRBJ2-7, with D possibly TRBD2 on 5 matching bases. In germline, CDR1 is MGHRA, CDR2 YSYEKL. The CDR3 spans 14 residues. The chain's CDR3 is CSISQASSSYEQYF. CDR3 DNA: TGCTCCATCAGCCAAGCCTCTAGCTCCTACGAGCAATACTTC.

V and J are TRBV12-3 or TRBV12-4 and TRBJ2-5; a weak D match, TRBD1 (5 bases). The ends were cut back, 5 bases at V and 5 bases at J, with 12 bases in the middle. The CDR3 runs to 13 residues. The CDR3 nucleotides read TGTGCCAGCAGTAAACAGGATAATGAGACCCAGTACTTC. Translating it yields CASSKQDNETQYF.

In regard to this clonotype: One end of the junction fails to match germline, which may point to a read error. V usage is TRBV4-1 and J usage is TRBJ1-2; D is unresolved. The CDR3 totals 15 residues. The germline CDR1 and CDR2 sequences are MGHRA and YSYEKL. CDR3 sequence (DNA): TGCGCCAGCAGCCAAGCTTCAGCCCCAGACGATGGCTACAGCTTC. Protein: CASSQASAPDDGYSF.

Notes on this clonotype: An end of the junction differs from the germline gene, which may be a read error. This sequence joins TRBV20-1 and TRBJ2-7, with D perhaps TRBD2 (6 bases). The CDR3 is made up of 15 amino acids. Per the germline V gene, CDR1 is DFQATT and CDR2 is SNEGSKA (reference sequence). CDR3 in amino acids: CSAASGRGNIYEHYF. The CDR3 DNA reads TGCAGTGCTGCCTCCGGACGGGGGAATATCTACGAGCATTACTTC.